These T cell receptor beta chains were read from a single sample in a study of shared clonotypes between healthy human individuals. The repertoire was sequenced with immunoSEQ multiplex PCR; TCRdb's copy has only in-frame clones and lacks some. The data hold about 2.4 million clones, with 93% observed a single time. The sample taken for sequencing was naive CD4+ T cells from PBMCs. Receptors originate from a man between 18 and 29 years old in good health. Some clones in this sample may be carry-over from other donors' samples. Each CDR3 is given with its conserved first and last residue. Fields, in order: J gene, V gene, D gene, CDR3 length, CDR3 protein, CDR3 DNA. A D gene is named only where the DNA matches it firmly.

j_gene: TRBJ2-1; v_gene: TRBV9; d_gene: -; len: 15; CDR3aa: CASSPSGGAYNEQFF; CDR3nt: TGTGCCAGCAGCCCCTCGGGCGGGGCCTACAATGAGCAGTTCTTC
j_gene: TRBJ1-2; v_gene: TRBV19; d_gene: -; len: 15; CDR3aa: CASRGPGRADYGYTF; CDR3nt: TGTGCCAGCCGAGGGCCGGGTAGGGCCGACTATGGCTACACCTTC
j_gene: TRBJ1-2; v_gene: TRBV9; d_gene: TRBD1; len: 16; CDR3aa: CASSAPRDRAPYGYTF; CDR3nt: TGTGCCAGCAGCGCCCCCCGAGACAGGGCGCCTTATGGCTACACCTTC
j_gene: TRBJ2-3; v_gene: TRBV5-1; d_gene: -; len: 14; CDR3aa: CATRRATGTNTQYF; CDR3nt: TGCGCCACCAGACGGGCTACGGGCACGAATACGCAGTATTTT
j_gene: TRBJ2-3; v_gene: TRBV7-3; d_gene: -; len: 13; CDR3aa: CASSSRASDTQYF; CDR3nt: TGTGCCAGCAGCTCCCGGGCGTCTGATACGCAGTATTTT
j_gene: TRBJ1-3; v_gene: TRBV4-2; d_gene: -; len: 15; CDR3aa: CASSQDSASGNTIYF; CDR3nt: TGTGCCAGCAGCCAAGATTCGGCCTCTGGAAACACCATATATTTT
j_gene: TRBJ2-1; v_gene: TRBV7-3; d_gene: -; len: 13; CDR3aa: CASSLSGYNEQFF; CDR3nt: TGTGCCAGCAGCCTAAGTGGGTACAATGAGCAGTTCTTC
j_gene: TRBJ2-7; v_gene: TRBV7-9; d_gene: -; len: 15; CDR3aa: CASSPIRTTLNEQYF; CDR3nt: TGTGCCAGCAGCCCGATCCGGACTACTCTCAACGAGCAGTACTTC
j_gene: TRBJ2-1; v_gene: TRBV28; d_gene: TRBD2; len: 15; CDR3aa: CASSVGSGSRNEQFF; CDR3nt: TGTGCCAGCAGCGTCGGTAGCGGGAGCCGCAATGAGCAGTTCTTC
j_gene: TRBJ2-3; v_gene: TRBV7-3; d_gene: -; len: 22; CDR3aa: CASSLLKILLDYGTSSTDTQYF; CDR3nt: TGTGCCAGCAGCTTACTAAAAATCCTTCTAGATTATGGGACCTCTAGCACAGATACGCAGTATTTT
j_gene: TRBJ1-4; v_gene: TRBV19; d_gene: -; len: 15; CDR3aa: CASSSGPSTNEKLFF; CDR3nt: TGTGCCAGCTCCTCCGGGCCCTCAACTAATGAAAAACTGTTTTTT
j_gene: TRBJ2-1; v_gene: TRBV18; d_gene: -; len: 16; CDR3aa: CASSPNLGSTINEQFF; CDR3nt: TGTGCCAGCTCACCGAATCTGGGGTCGACGATCAATGAGCAGTTCTTC
j_gene: TRBJ2-5; v_gene: TRBV5-1; d_gene: -; len: 13; CDR3aa: CASSLAALSQQYF; CDR3nt: TGCGCCAGCAGCTTGGCAGCCTTGAGTCAGCAGTACTTC
j_gene: TRBJ2-5; v_gene: TRBV15; d_gene: -; len: 15; CDR3aa: CATSRGRGPQETQYF; CDR3nt: TGTGCCACCAGCAGAGGAAGGGGACCACAAGAGACCCAGTACTTC
j_gene: TRBJ2-1; v_gene: TRBV28; d_gene: -; len: 11; CDR3aa: CASSRGLEQFF; CDR3nt: TGTGCCAGCAGCCGCGGACTGGAGCAGTTCTTC
j_gene: TRBJ2-5; v_gene: TRBV30; d_gene: -; len: 12; CDR3aa: CAWTLTLGTQYF; CDR3nt: TGTGCCTGGACGCTAACCCTTGGGACCCAGTACTTC